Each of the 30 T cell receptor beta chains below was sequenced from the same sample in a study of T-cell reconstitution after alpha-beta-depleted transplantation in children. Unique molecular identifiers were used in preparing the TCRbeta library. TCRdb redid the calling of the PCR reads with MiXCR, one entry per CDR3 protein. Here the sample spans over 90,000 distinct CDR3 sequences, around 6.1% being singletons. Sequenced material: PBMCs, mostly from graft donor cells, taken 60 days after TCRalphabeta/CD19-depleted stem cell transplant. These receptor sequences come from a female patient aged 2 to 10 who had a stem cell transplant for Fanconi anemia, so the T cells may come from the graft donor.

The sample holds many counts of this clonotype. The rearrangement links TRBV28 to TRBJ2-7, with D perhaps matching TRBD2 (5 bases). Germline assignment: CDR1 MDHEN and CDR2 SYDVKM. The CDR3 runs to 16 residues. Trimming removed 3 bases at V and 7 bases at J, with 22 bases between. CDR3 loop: CASSFSIGLLRGEQYF. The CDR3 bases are TGTGCCAGCAGTTTTTCGATAGGACTCCTTAGAGGGGAGCAGTACTTC.

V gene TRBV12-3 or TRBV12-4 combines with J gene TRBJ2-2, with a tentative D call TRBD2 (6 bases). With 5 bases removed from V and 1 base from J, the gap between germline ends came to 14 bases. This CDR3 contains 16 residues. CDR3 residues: CASSLRIAENTGELFF. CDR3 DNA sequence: TGTGCCAGCAGTCTCCGTATAGCGGAGAACACCGGGGAGCTGTTTTTT.

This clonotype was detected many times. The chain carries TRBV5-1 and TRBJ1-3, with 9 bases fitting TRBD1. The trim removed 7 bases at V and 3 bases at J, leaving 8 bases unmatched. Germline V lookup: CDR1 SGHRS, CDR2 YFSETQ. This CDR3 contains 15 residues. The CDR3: CASEPGQGFGNTIYF. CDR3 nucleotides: TGCGCCAGCGAACCGGGACAGGGCTTTGGAAACACCATATATTTT. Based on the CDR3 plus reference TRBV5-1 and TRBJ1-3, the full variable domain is KAGVTQTPRYLIKTRGQQVTLSCSPISGHRSVSWYQQTPGQGLQFLFEYFSETQRNKGNFPGRFSGRQFSNSRSEMNVSTLELGDSALYLCASEPGQGFGNTIYFGEGSWLTVV.

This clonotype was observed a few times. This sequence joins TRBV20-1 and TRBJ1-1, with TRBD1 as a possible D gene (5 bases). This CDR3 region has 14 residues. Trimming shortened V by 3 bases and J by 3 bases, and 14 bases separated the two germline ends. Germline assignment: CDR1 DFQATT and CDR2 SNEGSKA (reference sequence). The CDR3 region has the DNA TGCAGTGCTAGTTCCAGGGCGCCGGACACTGAAGCTTTCTTT. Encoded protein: CSASSRAPDTEAFF.

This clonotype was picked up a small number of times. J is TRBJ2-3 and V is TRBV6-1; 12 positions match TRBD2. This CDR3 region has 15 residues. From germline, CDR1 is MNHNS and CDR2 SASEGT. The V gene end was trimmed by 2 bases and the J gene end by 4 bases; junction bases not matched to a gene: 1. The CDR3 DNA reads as TGTGCCAGCAGTGAACTAGCGGGAGGGCCAGATACGCAGTATTTT. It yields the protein CASSELAGGPDTQYF.

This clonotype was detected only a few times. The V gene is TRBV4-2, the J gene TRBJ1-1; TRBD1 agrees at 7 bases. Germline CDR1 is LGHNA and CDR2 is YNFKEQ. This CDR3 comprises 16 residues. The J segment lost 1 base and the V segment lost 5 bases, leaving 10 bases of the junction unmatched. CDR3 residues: CASSSLYRGGNTEAFF. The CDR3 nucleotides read TGTGCCAGCAGCTCTCTCTACAGGGGCGGGAACACTGAAGCTTTCTTT.

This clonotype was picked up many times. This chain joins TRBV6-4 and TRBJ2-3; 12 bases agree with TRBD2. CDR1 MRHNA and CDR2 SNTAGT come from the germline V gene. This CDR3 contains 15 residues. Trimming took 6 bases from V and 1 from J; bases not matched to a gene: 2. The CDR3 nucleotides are TGTGCCAGCAGCCGGACTAGCGGGGGCACAGATACGCAGTATTTT. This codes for CASSRTSGGTDTQYF.

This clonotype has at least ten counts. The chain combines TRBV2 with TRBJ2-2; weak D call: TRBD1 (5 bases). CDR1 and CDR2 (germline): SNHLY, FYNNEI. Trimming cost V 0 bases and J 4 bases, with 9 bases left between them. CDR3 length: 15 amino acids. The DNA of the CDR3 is TGTGCCAGCAGTGAAGCGTCCAGGGTCACCGGGGAGCTGTTTTTT. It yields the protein CASSEASRVTGELFF.

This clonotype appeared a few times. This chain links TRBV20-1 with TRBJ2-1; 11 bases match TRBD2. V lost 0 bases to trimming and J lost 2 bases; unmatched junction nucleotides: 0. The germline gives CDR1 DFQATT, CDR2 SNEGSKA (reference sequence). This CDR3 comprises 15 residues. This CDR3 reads CSAREGLAAYNEQFF. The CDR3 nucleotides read TGCAGTGCTAGAGAGGGACTAGCGGCCTACAATGAGCAGTTCTTC.

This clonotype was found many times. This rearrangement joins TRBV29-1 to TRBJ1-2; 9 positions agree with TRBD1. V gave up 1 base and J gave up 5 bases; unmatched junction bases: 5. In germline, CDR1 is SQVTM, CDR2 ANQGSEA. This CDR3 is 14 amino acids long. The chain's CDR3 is CSVEVPDRGYGYTF. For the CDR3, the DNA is TGCAGCGTTGAAGTCCCGGACAGGGGATATGGCTACACCTTC.

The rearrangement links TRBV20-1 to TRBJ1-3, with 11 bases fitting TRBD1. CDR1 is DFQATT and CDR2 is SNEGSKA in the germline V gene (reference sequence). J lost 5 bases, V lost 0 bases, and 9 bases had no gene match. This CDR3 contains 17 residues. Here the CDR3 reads CSARDHSGQGARNTIYF. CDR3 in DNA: TGCAGTGCTAGAGATCATTCAGGACAGGGGGCGAGAAACACCATATATTTT.

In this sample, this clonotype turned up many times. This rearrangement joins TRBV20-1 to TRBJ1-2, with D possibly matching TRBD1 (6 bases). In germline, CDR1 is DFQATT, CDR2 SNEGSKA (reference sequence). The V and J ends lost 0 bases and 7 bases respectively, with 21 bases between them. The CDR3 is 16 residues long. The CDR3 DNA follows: TGCAGTGCTAGAGATCTAGGGGGGCGTGGAGAGGGTGGCTACACCTTC. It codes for CSARDLGGRGEGGYTF.

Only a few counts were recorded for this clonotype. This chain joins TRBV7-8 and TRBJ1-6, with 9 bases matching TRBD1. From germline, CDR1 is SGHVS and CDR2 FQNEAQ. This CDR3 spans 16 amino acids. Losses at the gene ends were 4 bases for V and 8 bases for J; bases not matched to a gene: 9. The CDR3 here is CASSSKWDRVYSPLHF. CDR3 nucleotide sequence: TGTGCCAGCAGCTCAAAGTGGGACAGGGTGTATTCACCCCTCCACTTT.

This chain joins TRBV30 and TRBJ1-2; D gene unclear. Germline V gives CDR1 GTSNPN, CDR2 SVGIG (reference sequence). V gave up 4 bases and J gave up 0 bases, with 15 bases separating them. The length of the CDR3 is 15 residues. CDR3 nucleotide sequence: TGTGCCTGGAAACGGGTTTCCGGGACTAACTATGGCTACACCTTC. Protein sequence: CAWKRVSGTNYGYTF.

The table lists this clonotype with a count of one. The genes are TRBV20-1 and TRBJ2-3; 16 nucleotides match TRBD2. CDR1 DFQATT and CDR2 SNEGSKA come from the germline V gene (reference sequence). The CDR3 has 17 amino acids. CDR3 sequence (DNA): TGCTGCCCCAGGGGACTAGCGGGGGGGCCCAGGGTAGATACGCAGTATTTT. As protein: CCPRGLAGGPRVDTQYF.

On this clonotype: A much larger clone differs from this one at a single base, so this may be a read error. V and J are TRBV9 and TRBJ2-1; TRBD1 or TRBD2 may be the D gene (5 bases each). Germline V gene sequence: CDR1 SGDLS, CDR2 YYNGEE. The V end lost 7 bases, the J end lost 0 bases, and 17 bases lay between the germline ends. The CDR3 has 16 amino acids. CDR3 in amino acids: CASGARLGDSYNEQFF. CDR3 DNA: TGTGCCAGCGGCGCCCGGTTGGGGGACTCCTACAATGAGCAGTTCTTC.

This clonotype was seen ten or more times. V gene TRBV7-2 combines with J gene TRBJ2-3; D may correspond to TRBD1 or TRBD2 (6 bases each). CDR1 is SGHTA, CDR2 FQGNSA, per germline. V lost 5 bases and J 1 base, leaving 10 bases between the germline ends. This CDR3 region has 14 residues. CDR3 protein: CASSRGLRTDTQYF. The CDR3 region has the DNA TGTGCCAGCAGCCGGGGGCTACGCACAGATACGCAGTATTTT. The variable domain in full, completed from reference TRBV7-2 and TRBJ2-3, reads GAGVSQSPSNKVTEKGKDVELRCDPISGHTALYWYRQSLGQGLEFLIYFQGNSAPDKSGLPSDRFSAERTGGSVSTLTIQRTQQEDSAVYLCASSRGLRTDTQYFGPGTRLTVL.

The chain's CDR3 is CSARVPRTSNQPQHF. CDR3 DNA: TGCAGTGCTAGAGTCCCGCGAACGTCCAATCAGCCCCAGCATTTT. The V gene is TRBV20-1, the J gene TRBJ1-5; no definite D call. Germline V gene sequence: CDR1 DFQATT, CDR2 SNEGSKA (reference sequence). The CDR3 contains 15 residues. V was clipped by 1 base and J by 3 bases, with 13 bases between them.

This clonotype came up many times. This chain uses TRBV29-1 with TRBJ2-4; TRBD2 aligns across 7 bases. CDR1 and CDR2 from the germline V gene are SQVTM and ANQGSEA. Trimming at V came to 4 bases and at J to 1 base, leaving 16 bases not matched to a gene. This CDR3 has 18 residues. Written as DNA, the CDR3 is TGCAGCGTTGGGGGAGGGCAGTCTGGGGGTTTTGCCAAAAACATTCAGTACTTC. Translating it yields CSVGGGQSGGFAKNIQYF. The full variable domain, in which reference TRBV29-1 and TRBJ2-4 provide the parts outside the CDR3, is SAVISQKPSRDICQRGTSLTIQCQVDSQVTMMFWYRQQPGQSLTLIATANQGSEATYESGFVIDKFPISRPNLTFSTLTVSNMSPEDSSIYLCSVGGGQSGGFAKNIQYFGAGTRLSVL.

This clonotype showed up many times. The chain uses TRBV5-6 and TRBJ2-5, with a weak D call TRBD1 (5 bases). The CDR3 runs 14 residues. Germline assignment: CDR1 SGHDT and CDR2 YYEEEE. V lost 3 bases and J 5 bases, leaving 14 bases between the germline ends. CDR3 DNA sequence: TGTGCCAGCAGCTGGGCTGGAGCAGGGGAGACCCAGTACTTC. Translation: CASSWAGAGETQYF.

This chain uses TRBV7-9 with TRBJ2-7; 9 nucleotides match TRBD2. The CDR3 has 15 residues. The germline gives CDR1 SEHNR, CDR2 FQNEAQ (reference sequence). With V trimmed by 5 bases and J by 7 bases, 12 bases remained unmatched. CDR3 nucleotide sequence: TGTGCCAGCAGCCTAGGCGGGGGGGCCTCCGGGGAGCAGTACTTC. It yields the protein CASSLGGGASGEQYF.

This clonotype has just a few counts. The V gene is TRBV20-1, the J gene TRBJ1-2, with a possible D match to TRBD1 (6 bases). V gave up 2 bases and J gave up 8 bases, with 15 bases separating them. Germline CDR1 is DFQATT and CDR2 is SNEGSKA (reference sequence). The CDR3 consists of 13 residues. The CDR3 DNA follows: TGCAGTGCTAGACTACGGGGGCGGGACGGCTACACCTTC. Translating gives CSARLRGRDGYTF.

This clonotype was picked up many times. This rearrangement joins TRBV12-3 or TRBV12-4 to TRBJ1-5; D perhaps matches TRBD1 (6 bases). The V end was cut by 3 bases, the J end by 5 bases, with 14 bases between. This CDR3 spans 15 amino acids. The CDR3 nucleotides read TGTGCCAGCAGTTTTCCAGGCAGGGGCTATCAGCCCCAGCATTTT. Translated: CASSFPGRGYQPQHF.

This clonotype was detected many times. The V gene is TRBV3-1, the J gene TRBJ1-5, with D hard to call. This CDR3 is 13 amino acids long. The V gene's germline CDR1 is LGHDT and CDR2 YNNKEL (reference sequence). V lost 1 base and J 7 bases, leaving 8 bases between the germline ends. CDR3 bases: TGTGCCAGCAGCCAAGGTCAAGGGCAGCCCCAGCATTTT. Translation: CASSQGQGQPQHF.

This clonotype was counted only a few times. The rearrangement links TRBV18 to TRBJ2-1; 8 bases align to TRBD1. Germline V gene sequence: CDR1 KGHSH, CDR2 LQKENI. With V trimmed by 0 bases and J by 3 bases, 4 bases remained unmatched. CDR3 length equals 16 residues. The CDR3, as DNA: TGTGCCAGCTCACCACCGCAACAGGGGGACTACAATGAGCAGTTCTTC. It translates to CASSPPQQGDYNEQFF.

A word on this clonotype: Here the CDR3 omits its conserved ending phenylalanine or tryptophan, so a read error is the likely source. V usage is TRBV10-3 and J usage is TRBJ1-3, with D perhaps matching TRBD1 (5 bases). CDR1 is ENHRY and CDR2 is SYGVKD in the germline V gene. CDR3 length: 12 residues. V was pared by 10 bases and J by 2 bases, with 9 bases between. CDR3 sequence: CASWDPGNTIYY. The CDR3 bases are TGTGCCAGTTGGGACCCTGGAAACACCATATATTAT.

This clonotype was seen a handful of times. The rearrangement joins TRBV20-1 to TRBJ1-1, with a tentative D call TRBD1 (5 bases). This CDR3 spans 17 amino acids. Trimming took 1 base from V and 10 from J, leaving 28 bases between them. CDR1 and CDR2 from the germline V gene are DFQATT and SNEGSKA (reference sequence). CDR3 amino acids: CSARVGSRVRQTFPAFF. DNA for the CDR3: TGCAGTGCTAGAGTGGGGTCCCGGGTTAGACAGACCTTTCCAGCTTTCTTT.

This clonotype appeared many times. In DNA, the CDR3 is TGTGCCAGCAGCCCCTCACAGGGGTGGGGTGAAAAACTGTTTTTT. It specifies CASSPSQGWGEKLFF. The gene calls are TRBV14 and TRBJ1-4; 7 nucleotides agree with TRBD1. The CDR3 has 15 residues. Germline V gene lookup returns CDR1 SGHDN and CDR2 FVKESK. V was clipped by 4 bases and J by 7 bases; unmatched bases: 9.

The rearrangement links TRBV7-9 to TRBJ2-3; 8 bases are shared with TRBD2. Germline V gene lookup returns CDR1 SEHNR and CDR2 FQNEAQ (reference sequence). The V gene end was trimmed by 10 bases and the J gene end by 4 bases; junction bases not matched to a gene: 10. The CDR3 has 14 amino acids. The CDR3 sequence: CAISGLVFADTQYF. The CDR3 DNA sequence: TGTGCCATCTCGGGACTAGTCTTCGCAGATACGCAGTATTTT.

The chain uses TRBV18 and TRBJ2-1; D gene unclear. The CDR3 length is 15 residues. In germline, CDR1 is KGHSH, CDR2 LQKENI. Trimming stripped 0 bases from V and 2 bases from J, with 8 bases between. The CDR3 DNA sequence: TGTGCCAGCTCACCACCGGGGAACACCTACAATGAGCAGTTCTTC. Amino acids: CASSPPGNTYNEQFF.